A selection of T cell receptor beta chains follows, all from one sample in a study of CD8+CD57+ T cells in acquired aplastic anemia. MiXCR, run by TCRdb on the reads, gives a single entry per CDR3 protein. The sample has just over 200,000 distinct CDR3 sequences, roughly 60% seen once; the top ten hold under 60%. Material: sorted CD4+, CD8+, or CD8+CD57+ T cells (not recorded which) from PBMCs. The receptors here all came from a human donor with aplastic anemia. Both conserved end residues are part of each CDR3. The order of the fields is clone size, J gene, V gene, D gene, CDR3 DNA, CDR3 protein. A D gene is named only where the DNA matches it firmly. Where a row states a size, it is once, few, many or the class of an expanded clone; other rows omit it.

>-|TRBJ1-1|TRBV7-8|-
TGTGCCAGCAGCGCCGCAGCTAACACTGAAGCTTTCTTT
CASSAAANTEAFF
>-|TRBJ2-2|TRBV15|-
TGTGCCACCAGCAGAGAGGGGGCAGGGGAGCTGTTTTTT
CATSREGAGELFF
>-|TRBJ2-3|TRBV7-6|-
TGTGCCAGCAGACATACGCAGTATTTT
CASRHTQYF
>-|TRBJ2-5|TRBV2|-
TGTGCCAGCAGCCGATCTAAGCCCGAGACCCAGTACTTC
CASSRSKPETQYF
>-|TRBJ2-3|TRBV7-2|-
TGTGCCAGCAGCTCACGGCCATTGAGCACAGATACGCAGTATTTT
CASSSRPLSTDTQYF
>many|TRBJ2-7|TRBV5-1|-
TGCGCCAGCAGGGGCCACGAGCAGTACTTC
CASRGHEQYF
>-|TRBJ1-4|TRBV19|-
TGTGCCAGTAGTGCCAGAGAAAAACTGTTTTTT
CASSAREKLFF
>-|TRBJ2-3|TRBV20-1|TRBD2
TGCAGTGCTAGAGGTAGCGGGTATAGCACAGATACGCAGTATTTT
CSARGSGYSTDTQYF
>-|TRBJ2-1|TRBV7-8|-
TGTGCCAGCAGCTTAGGTCTCAGCGGCCTCTCCTACAATGAGCAGTTCTTC
CASSLGLSGLSYNEQFF
>-|TRBJ1-2|TRBV24-1|-
TGTGCCACCAGTGATTTAGGACACAACTATGGCTACACCTTC
CATSDLGHNYGYTF
>few|TRBJ2-1|TRBV20-1|TRBD2
TGCAGTGCACCGGCCAGCGGGGGGGCGGTATTGGTTCACTACGATGAGCAGTTCTTC
CSAPASGGAVLVHYDEQFF
>-|TRBJ2-1|TRBV7-9|-
TGTGCCAGCAGAAAGGCGTATGAGCAGTTCTTC
CASRKAYEQFF
>many|TRBJ2-1|TRBV4-1|-
TGCGCCAGCAGCCCGTTAGGGGTTCCTCACAATGAGCAGTTCTTC
CASSPLGVPHNEQFF
>-|TRBJ1-6|TRBV10-2|-
TGCGCCAGCAGTGAGCCTCCCCTAGGGAACTCACCCCTCCACTTT
CASSEPPLGNSPLHF
>-|TRBJ1-3|TRBV7-3|-
TGTGCCAGCAGCTCCGGACAGACTTCTGGAAACACCATATATTTT
CASSSGQTSGNTIYF
>-|TRBJ2-7|TRBV6-6|TRBD1
TGTGCCAGCAGTTACTCCGGACAGGGGTACGAGCAGTACTTC
CASSYSGQGYEQYF
>-|TRBJ1-4|TRBV9|TRBD1
TGTGCCAGCAGCGCGGCGACAGGGAACGAAAAACTGTTTTTT
CASSAATGNEKLFF
>-|TRBJ2-7|TRBV19|TRBD2
TGTGCCACTTTAGGGCCTAGCGGGAGAAGCCACGAGCAGTACTTC
CATLGPSGRSHEQYF
>-|TRBJ1-1|TRBV19|-
TGTGCCAGTAACCTGGGGAGCAGGGCCAACACTGAAGCTTTCTTT
CASNLGSRANTEAFF
>-|TRBJ1-3|TRBV7-8|-
TGTGCCAGCAGCCCACTGCTCGGGGGAAACACCATATATTTT
CASSPLLGGNTIYF
>-|TRBJ2-3|TRBV10-3|-
TGTGCCAGCAGTTACCCGTCGGCAGATACGCAGTATTTT
CASSYPSADTQYF
>-|TRBJ2-7|TRBV2|-
TGTGCCAGCAGTGAAGGATCCCCCAACTACGACTACGAGCAGTACTTC
CASSEGSPNYDYEQYF
>-|TRBJ2-3|TRBV5-6|-
TGTGCCAGCAGCTTGGGGGGGCCAATCACAGATACGCAGTATTTT
CASSLGGPITDTQYF
>-|TRBJ2-2|TRBV11-2|-
TGTGCCAGCAGCTCGCGGGAGCTGTTTTTT
CASSSRELFF
>-|TRBJ2-7|TRBV20-1|-
TGCAGTGCTAGAGATAAGGGATCAGCCTACGAGCAGTACTTC
CSARDKGSAYEQYF
>many|TRBJ2-3|TRBV20-1|-
TGCAGGGCGAGCGGAGATACGCAGTATTTT
CRASGDTQYF
>-|TRBJ2-1|TRBV7-3|-
TGTGCCAGCAGCCCCCAGGGGGGATTCTACAATGAGCAGTTCTTC
CASSPQGGFYNEQFF
>once|TRBJ1-5|TRBV19|-
TGTGCCAGTAGTATAGGCTGGGGGCGGCATAGCAATCAGCCCCAGCATTTT
CASSIGWGRHSNQPQHF
>-|TRBJ2-7|TRBV20-1|TRBD2
TGCAGTGCTAGAGTTGACGGACTAGCGGGGTCCTCGTACGAGCAGTACTTC
CSARVDGLAGSSYEQYF
>once|TRBJ1-4|TRBV5-1|TRBD1
TGCGCCAGCAGCTTGGACAGGGGATATGCAACTAATGAAAAACTGTTTTTT
CASSLDRGYATNEKLFF
>-|TRBJ2-3|TRBV6-4|TRBD2
TGTGCCAGCCAACTAGCGGGGGGCACAGATACGCAGTATTTT
CASQLAGGTDTQYF
>-|TRBJ2-7|TRBV20-1|TRBD2
TGCAGTGCCCCGGGACTAGTCTACGAGCAGTACTTC
CSAPGLVYEQYF